This T cell receptor (beta chain) emerged from a study of Siglec-9 on CD8 T cells in melanoma. Study-level results: An effector memory CD8+ subset marked by Siglec-9 reportedly appeared to gather in melanoma.

V was pared by 7 bases and J by 6 bases, with 16 bases of the junction left unmatched. Germline assignment: CDR1 SGHVS and CDR2 FQNEAQ. This CDR3 is built from 17 residues. The data were produced by immunoSEQ multiplex PCR, yet TCRdb's version contains in-frame clones alone and is incomplete. Among around 39,000 clones, 84% were seen once, and the ten largest hold less than 2%. In regard to this clone: Its antigen is as yet unknown.

The clonotype was recovered from a human donor in good health. The chain is built from TRBV7-8 and TRBJ2-4; 9 positions agree with TRBD2. The sample was Siglec-9- CD8+ T cells sorted from blood. The CDR3 is CASTSDAGGPGRNIQYF. For the CDR3, the DNA is TGTGCCAGCACCTCCGACGCGGGAGGGCCGGGACGAAACATTCAGTACTTC.